The clone carrying this TCR beta chain has only a few counts. Antigen unknown. Using genomic DNA as the template, TCR beta VDJ and CDR3 profiling was carried out. TCRdb independently ran MiXCR on the reads; one entry per CDR3 protein. The sample carries some 160,000 distinct CDR3 sequences, roughly 43% recorded once. These data are taken from a study of CD8+CD57+ T cells in acquired aplastic anemia. Regarding the study as a whole: About 27 CD8+ CDR3 sequences were shared between patients and controls.

Patients picked for sequencing had shown CD8+CD57+ cell expansion detected by flow cytometry. This clonotype was obtained from a human donor with aplastic anemia. Sequencing used sorted CD4+, CD8+, or CD8+CD57+ T cells (not recorded which) from PBMCs.

CDR3 residues: CASSPQGQGFSGNTIYF. The CDR3 region has the DNA TGTGCCAGCAGCCCCCAGGGGCAGGGGTTCTCTGGAAACACCATATATTTT. The chain combines TRBV5-6 with TRBJ1-3; perhaps TRBD1 as D (6 bases). CDR1 and CDR2 from the germline V gene are SGHDT and YYEEEE. This CDR3 region has 17 residues. V lost 4 bases to trimming and J lost 0 bases, with 17 bases between them.